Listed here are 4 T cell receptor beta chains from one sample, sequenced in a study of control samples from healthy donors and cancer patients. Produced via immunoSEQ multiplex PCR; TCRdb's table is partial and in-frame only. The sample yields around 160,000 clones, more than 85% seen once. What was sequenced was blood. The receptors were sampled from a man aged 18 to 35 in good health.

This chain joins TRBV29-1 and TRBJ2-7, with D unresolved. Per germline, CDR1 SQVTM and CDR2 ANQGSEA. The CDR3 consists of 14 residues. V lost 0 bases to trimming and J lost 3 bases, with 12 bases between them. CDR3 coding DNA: TGCAGCGTTGAAGATCCCGGGTCAGACTACGAGCAGTACTTC. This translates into CSVEDPGSDYEQYF.

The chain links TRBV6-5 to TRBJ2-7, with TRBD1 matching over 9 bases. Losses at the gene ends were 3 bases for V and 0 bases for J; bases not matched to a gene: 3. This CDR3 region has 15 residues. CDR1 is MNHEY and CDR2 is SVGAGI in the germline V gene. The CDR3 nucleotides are TGTGCCAGCAGTTATATGGGACAGGGCTCCTACGAGCAGTACTTC. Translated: CASSYMGQGSYEQYF.

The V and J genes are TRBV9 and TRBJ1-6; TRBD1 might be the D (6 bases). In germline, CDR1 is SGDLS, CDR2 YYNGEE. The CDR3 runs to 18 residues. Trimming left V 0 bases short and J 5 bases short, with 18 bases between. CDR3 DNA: TGTGCCAGCAGCGTAGCGGGGGGGGCGGGATTCGATAATTCACCCCTCCACTTT. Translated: CASSVAGGAGFDNSPLHF.

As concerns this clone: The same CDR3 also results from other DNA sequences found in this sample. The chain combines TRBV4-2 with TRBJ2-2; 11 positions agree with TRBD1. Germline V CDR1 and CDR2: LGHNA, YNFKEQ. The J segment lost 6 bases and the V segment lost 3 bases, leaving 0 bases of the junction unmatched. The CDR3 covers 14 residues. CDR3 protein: CASSQDRGPGELFF. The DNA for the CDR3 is TGTGCCAGCAGCCAGGACAGGGGGCCCGGGGAGCTGTTTTTT.